This TCR beta chain was profiled in a study of neurological immune-mediated disorders. There are 14 residues in the CDR3. Per germline, CDR1 ENHRY and CDR2 SYGVKD. The V gene end was trimmed by 6 bases and the J gene end by 2 bases; junction bases not matched to a gene: 2. TCRdb ran MiXCR on the 5' RACE reads and lists one entry per CDR3 protein. Among 50,000 to 60,000 distinct CDR3 sequences listed, over 2% were seen once. The sample holds many counts of this clonotype. The TCR comes from a middle-aged man with multiple sclerosis. This chain joins TRBV10-3 and TRBJ2-5; 11 positions agree with TRBD2. The sequencing input was PBMCs. In nucleotides, the CDR3 is TGTGCCATCAGAGGGACTAGCGGACAAGAGACCCAGTACTTC. Its translation is CAIRGTSGQETQYF.